What follows are 24 T cell receptor beta chains derived from one specimen sequenced in a study of T cell repertoires in cytomegalovirus infection. TCRdb reanalysed the reads using MiXCR and keeps one entry per CDR3 protein. The sample contains some 600,000 distinct CDR3 sequences, approximately 25% of which appear only once. Sequences were obtained from CD8+ T cells from PBMCs. All receptors derive from a human donor in good health (CMV status not recorded). Some clones in this sample may be carry-over from other donors' samples.

To note about this clonotype: A much larger clone differs from this one at a single base, so this may be a read error. The gene calls are TRBV11-2 and TRBJ2-3, with unresolved D. Per the germline V gene, CDR1 is SGHAT and CDR2 is FQNNGV. The CDR3 sequence is 15 residues long. V was cut by 7 bases and J by 5 bases, with 19 bases left in between. CDR3 nucleotides: TGTGCCAGCATCCGTACTGGACCGACCCAAGATACGCAGTATTTT. Its protein product is CASIRTGPTQDTQYF. The whole variable domain, filled in from reference TRBV11-2 and TRBJ2-3, reads EAGVAQSPRYKIIEKRQSVAFWCNPISGHATLYWYQQILGQGPKLLIQFQNNGVVDDSQLPKDRFSAERLKGVDSTLKIQPAKLEDSAVYLCASIRTGPTQDTQYFGPGTRLTVL.

In the case of this clonotype: One base away lies a much larger clone, so this may be a sequencing read error. The rearrangement joins TRBV7-9 to TRBJ2-1; TRBD1 is a possible D gene (6 bases). Per the germline V gene, CDR1 is SEHNR and CDR2 is FQNEAQ (reference sequence). Trimming took off 7 bases at V and 6 bases at J, with 22 bases between the two ends. The CDR3 totals 16 residues. The CDR3, as DNA: TGTGCCAGCATCGCATGGGCAGGACAGCATAGCAATGAGCAGTTCTTC. This translates into CASIAWAGQHSNEQFF.

The V and J genes are TRBV6-6 and TRBJ1-1; D gene ambiguous. This CDR3 comprises 17 residues. Germline V CDR1 and CDR2: MNHNY, SVGAGI (reference sequence). V lost 0 bases, J lost 3 bases, and 17 bases lay in between. CDR3 sequence reads: CASSYSKLSGVDTEAFF. As DNA, the CDR3 is TGTGCCAGCAGTTACTCCAAATTGTCGGGAGTTGACACTGAAGCTTTCTTT.

In regard to this clonotype: One end of the junction does not line up with germline, which may come from a read error. The V gene is TRBV11-1, the J gene TRBJ2-2; D not certain. CDR3 length: 13 amino acids. Germline CDR1 and CDR2: SGHAT and FQDESV (reference sequence). CDR3 sequence reads: CANSPPNTGELFF. The CDR3 coding sequence is TGTGCCAACAGCCCCCCAAACACCGGGGAGCTGTTTTTT.

The V gene is TRBV5-6, the J gene TRBJ1-2; a weak D match, TRBD1 (5 bases). This CDR3 is built from 15 residues. In germline, CDR1 is SGHDT, CDR2 YYEEEE. The V gene lost 4 bases and the J gene lost 2 bases, with 15 bases spanning the gap. The CDR3 coding sequence is TGTGCCAGCAGCACGGGACGGCCCCTAAACTATGGCTACACCTTC. It codes for CASSTGRPLNYGYTF.

This rearrangement joins TRBV4-2 to TRBJ2-1; D is tentatively TRBD1 or TRBD2 (6 bases each). V gave up 4 bases and J gave up 5 bases, with 18 bases separating them. The V gene's germline CDR1 is LGHNA and CDR2 YNFKEQ. This CDR3 comprises 16 residues. This CDR3 is CASSLIGGPKDNEQFF. The CDR3 DNA is TGTGCCAGCAGCCTTATCGGGGGCCCCAAGGACAATGAGCAGTTCTTC.

This clonotype was observed a few times. The rearrangement uses TRBV6-5 and TRBJ2-3; 10 positions match TRBD2. This CDR3 region has 18 residues. V lost 0 bases and J lost 2; bases outside the gene matches: 8. Germline-derived CDR1 and CDR2 are MNHEY and SVGAGI. CDR3 amino acids: CASSYSTLAGDPTDTQYF. DNA of the CDR3: TGTGCCAGCAGTTACTCGACTCTAGCGGGGGACCCCACAGATACGCAGTATTTT.

Comments on this clonotype: Sequence at one end of the junction differs from germline and may be a read error. This rearrangement joins TRBV27 to TRBJ1-4; D unresolved. The CDR3 sequence is 14 residues long. Germline-derived CDR1 and CDR2 are MNHEY and SMNVEV (reference sequence). The CDR3: CASSFSGTNKKLFF. CDR3 nucleotides: TGTGCCAGCAGTTTTTCGGGTACTAATAAAAAACTGTTTTTT.

There are many counts of this clonotype. CDR3 protein: CASSFDGPYEQYF. CDR3 sequence (DNA): TGTGCCAGCAGCTTTGACGGTCCCTACGAGCAGTACTTC. The chain has TRBV7-2 and TRBJ2-7; D unclear. Looked up from germline, CDR1 is SGHTA and CDR2 is FQGNSA. This CDR3 has 13 amino acids. Deletions cut 3 bases from V and 2 bases from J, with 8 bases between.

This clonotype has only a few counts. The chain's CDR3 is CASSSVPGLGSPYEQYV. CDR3 DNA sequence: TGTGCCAGCAGTTCGGTACCGGGACTAGGGTCGCCGTACGAGCAGTACGTC. This chain connects TRBV28 to TRBJ2-7; 8 positions match TRBD2. Unmatched junction bases numbered 15, after V lost 4 bases and J lost 4 bases. This CDR3 region has 17 residues. Per the germline V gene, CDR1 is MDHEN and CDR2 is SYDVKM.

This clonotype was seen only a few times. This chain joins TRBV27 and TRBJ2-1; D is unclear. The CDR3 extends over 16 amino acids. Germline V gene data show CDR1 as MNHEY and CDR2 as SMNVEV (reference sequence). The V and J ends lost 2 bases and 5 bases respectively, with 16 bases between them. The DNA of the CDR3 is TGTGCCAGCAGTTTACCGAAACCAGACAACGACAATGAGCAGTTCTTC. Its protein product is CASSLPKPDNDNEQFF.

The rearrangement joins TRBV5-6 to TRBJ2-7; tentative D call: TRBD1 (7 bases). The germline V gene has CDR1 SGHDT and CDR2 YYEEEE. The CDR3 is 13 amino acids. The V end lost 2 bases, the J end lost 6 bases, and 12 bases lay between the germline ends. The CDR3 spells CASSLTQGGEQYV. The DNA for the CDR3 is TGTGCCAGCAGCTTAACTCAGGGGGGCGAGCAGTACGTC.

This clonotype was detected many times. This sequence joins TRBV5-6 and TRBJ2-5, with 9 bases that match TRBD1. The trim removed 4 bases at V and 2 bases at J, leaving 9 bases unmatched. CDR3 length: 16 amino acids. Per the germline V gene, CDR1 is SGHDT and CDR2 is YYEEEE. CDR3 sequence reads: CASSPIRDRVQETQYF. The CDR3 nucleotides are TGTGCCAGCAGCCCGATCCGGGACAGGGTTCAAGAGACCCAGTACTTC. Full variable domain (rest looked up from reference TRBV5-6 and TRBJ2-5): DAGVTQSPTHLIKTRGQQVTLRCSPKSGHDTVSWYQQALGQGPQFIFQYYEEEERQRGNFPDRFSGHQFPNYSSELNVNALLLGDSALYLCASSPIRDRVQETQYFGPGTRLLVL.

This clonotype was seen at least ten times. The rearrangement links TRBV28 to TRBJ1-6; D might be TRBD1 (6 bases). Trimming took 6 bases from V and 11 from J, leaving 14 bases between them. The CDR3 length is 13 residues. CDR1 and CDR2 (germline): MDHEN, SYDVKM. DNA of the CDR3: TGTGCCAGCAGAGGGAGGGGGTGGACACCCCTCCACTTT. Its translation: CASRGRGWTPLHF.

This clonotype has more than one count but fewer than ten. This chain joins TRBV29-1 and TRBJ1-3; D gene uncertain. Trimming cost V 4 bases and J 2 bases, with 6 bases left between them. The CDR3 extends over 12 amino acids. Germline lookup yields CDR1 SQVTM and CDR2 ANQGSEA. The CDR3 here is CSVVDAGNTIYF. CDR3 DNA: TGCAGCGTTGTGGACGCTGGAAACACCATATATTTT.

This clonotype was found a few times. The chain couples TRBV20-1 to TRBJ2-2; D may be TRBD2 (5 bases). The germline gives CDR1 DFQATT, CDR2 SNEGSKA (reference sequence). The CDR3 runs 14 residues. V was pared by 1 base and J by 1 base, with 7 bases between. The CDR3 DNA sequence: TGCAGTGCTAGAGTCGGGGTGAACACCGGGGAGCTGTTTTTT. Translation: CSARVGVNTGELFF.

This clonotype was seen at least ten times. This chain uses TRBV7-2 with TRBJ2-5; D unresolved. This CDR3 region has 13 residues. Per germline, CDR1 SGHTA and CDR2 FQGNSA. The V gene lost 3 bases and the J gene lost 4 bases, with 9 bases spanning the gap. DNA for the CDR3: TGTGCCAGCAGCTTCGAAGTGGTAGAGACCCAGTACTTC. This codes for CASSFEVVETQYF.

This clonotype has more than one count but fewer than ten. This rearrangement joins TRBV14 to TRBJ2-1; D perhaps matches TRBD1 (5 bases). The germline gives CDR1 SGHDN, CDR2 FVKESK. Trimming left V 0 bases short and J 8 bases short, with 11 bases between. This CDR3 region has 14 residues. This chain's CDR3 is CASSQEQVADEQFF. CDR3 bases: TGTGCCAGCAGCCAAGAACAGGTAGCCGATGAGCAGTTCTTC. The full variable domain, with the rest looked up from reference TRBV14 and TRBJ2-1, is EAGVTQFPSHSVIEKGQTVTLRCDPISGHDNLYWYRRVMGKEIKFLLHFVKESKQDESGMPNNRFLAERTGGTYSTLKVQPAELEDSGVYFCASSQEQVADEQFFGPGTRLTVL.

On this clonotype itself: A much bigger clone sits one base away, suggesting this may be a read error. This chain joins TRBV25-1 and TRBJ2-5; D might be TRBD1 (5 bases). The length of the CDR3 is 15 residues. Germline V lookup: CDR1 MGHDK, CDR2 SYGVNS. CDR3 region: CANSEWGSRQETQYF. DNA for the CDR3: TGTGCCAACAGTGAATGGGGCAGCCGCCAAGAGACCCAGTACTTC.

This clonotype has only a few counts. This chain's CDR3 is CSVDSGQGDQPQHF. The CDR3 nucleotides read TGCAGCGTTGACTCCGGACAGGGCGATCAGCCCCAGCATTTT. J is TRBJ1-5 and V is TRBV29-1, with 8 bases that match TRBD1. This CDR3 is 14 amino acids long. V lost 3 bases and J lost 5; bases outside the gene matches: 6. Germline V gene lookup returns CDR1 SQVTM and CDR2 ANQGSEA.

There are a few counts of this clonotype. The rearrangement links TRBV7-6 to TRBJ1-6, with D tentatively TRBD1 (6 bases). The length of the CDR3 is 17 residues. Trimming stripped 5 bases from V and 9 bases from J, with 23 bases between. From germline, CDR1 is SGHVS and CDR2 FNYEAQ. CDR3 in DNA: TGTGCCAGCAGCCCTACCGGGGCAGGGGAGGTTGGTTCACCCCTCCACTTT. It specifies CASSPTGAGEVGSPLHF.

This clonotype was seen only a few times. The rearrangement links TRBV28 to TRBJ1-6, with D perhaps TRBD1 (5 bases). With 3 bases removed from V and 9 bases from J, the gap between germline ends came to 18 bases. The CDR3 is 16 residues long. In germline, CDR1 is MDHEN, CDR2 SYDVKM. CDR3 loop: CASSFDSRGFASPLHF. The CDR3 DNA follows: TGTGCCAGCAGTTTTGATAGCCGGGGGTTTGCTTCACCCCTCCACTTT.

This clonotype came up a few times. The chain carries TRBV5-5 and TRBJ1-4; 8 bases align to TRBD1. In germline, CDR1 is SGHKS, CDR2 YYEKEE (reference sequence). V lost 5 bases and J lost 6; bases outside the gene matches: 9. CDR3 size: 15 residues. In nucleotides, the CDR3 is TGTGCCAGCAGATCTTCAGGGGGCCGGGATGAAAAACTGTTTTTT. Encoded protein: CASRSSGGRDEKLFF.

This clonotype was seen ten or more times. The gene calls are TRBV2 and TRBJ2-1; 7 bases fit TRBD1. With 7 bases clipped from V and 6 bases from J, the junction kept 3 bases outside the gene matches. The CDR3 runs 12 residues. Per the germline V gene, CDR1 is SNHLY and CDR2 is FYNNEI. The CDR3 DNA follows: TGTGCCAGCACTGACAGGGTCAATGAGCAGTTCTTC. This translates into CASTDRVNEQFF. Complete variable domain (other parts from reference TRBV2 and TRBJ2-1): EPEVTQTPSHQVTQMGQEVILRCVPISNHLYFYWYRQILGQKVEFLVSFYNNEISEKSEIFDDQFSVERPDGSNFTLKIRSTKLEDSAMYFCASTDRVNEQFFGPGTRLTVL.